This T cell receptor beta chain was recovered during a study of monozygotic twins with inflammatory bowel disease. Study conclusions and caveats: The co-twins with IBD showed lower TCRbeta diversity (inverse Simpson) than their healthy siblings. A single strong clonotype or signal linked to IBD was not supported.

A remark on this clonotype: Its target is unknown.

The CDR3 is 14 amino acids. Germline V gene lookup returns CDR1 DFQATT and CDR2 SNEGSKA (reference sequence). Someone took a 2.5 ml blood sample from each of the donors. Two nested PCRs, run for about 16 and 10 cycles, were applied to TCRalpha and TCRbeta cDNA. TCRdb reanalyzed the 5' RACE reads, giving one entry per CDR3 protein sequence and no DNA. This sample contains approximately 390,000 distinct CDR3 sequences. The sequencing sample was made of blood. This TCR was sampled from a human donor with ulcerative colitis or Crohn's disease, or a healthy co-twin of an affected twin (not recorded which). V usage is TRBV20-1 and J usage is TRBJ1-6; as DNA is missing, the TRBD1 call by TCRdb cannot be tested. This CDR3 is CSARMGEYNSPLHF.